The next 29 T cell receptor beta chains were all read from a single sample in a study of blood T cells in healthy people across ages. Next came a second PCR, run for roughly 7 to 12 cycles, which used a sample-barcoded 5' primer along with a J-beta primer mix. TCRdb used MiXCR to reprocess the 5' RACE reads, holding one entry per CDR3 protein. In the table there are 780,000 or so distinct CDR3 sequences, about 25% of which are singletons. These data also formed part of another study, on T cells of mothers and their children.

The sequencing input was blood. The receptor set was obtained from a boy between 10 and 17 years old in good health.

With regard to this clonotype: Compared with germline, one end of the junction differs, possibly owing to a read error. CDR3 sequence (DNA): TGTGCCAGCAGTTCACGAAATCCAGGACAGCTCCATTTC. Protein sequence: CASSSRNPGQLHF. The chain recombines TRBV28 with TRBJ2-4; D might be TRBD1 (6 bases). The germline V gene has CDR1 MDHEN and CDR2 SYDVKM. The CDR3 spans 13 residues.

This clonotype was found many times. The gene calls are TRBV29-1 and TRBJ2-5, with D perhaps matching TRBD2 (7 bases). The CDR3 spans 12 residues. V lost 4 bases to trimming and J lost 4 bases, with 10 bases between them. CDR1 and CDR2 (germline): SQVTM, ANQGSEA. The CDR3 nucleotides read TGCAGCGTTGGGGGGGGCGGAGAGACCCAGTACTTC. Residues: CSVGGGGETQYF.

The chain couples TRBV12-3 or TRBV12-4 to TRBJ2-3; D is unresolved. V lost 3 bases and J lost 2, with 9 bases in between. The CDR3 length is 14 residues. The CDR3 loop reads CASSFNLVTDTQYF. DNA for the CDR3: TGTGCCAGCAGTTTTAATTTGGTCACAGATACGCAGTATTTT.

The chain couples TRBV7-2 to TRBJ2-5, with D possibly matching TRBD2 (5 bases). Near its end, the DNA agrees better with TRBJ2-7, so the J call may be wrong. The CDR3 runs to 17 residues. Germline CDR1 and CDR2: SGHTA and FQGNSA. CDR3 DNA sequence: TGTGCCAGCAGCTTAGTGCCAGATCCATCCGGAGGCTACGAGCAGTACTTC. Protein product: CASSLVPDPSGGYEQYF.

This clonotype was counted only a few times. J is TRBJ2-5 and V is TRBV28, with TRBD2 matching over 7 bases. The closer fit of TRBJ2-7 to the DNA end suggests the J call may be wrong. In germline, CDR1 is MDHEN, CDR2 SYDVKM. The CDR3 sequence is 14 residues long. CDR3 sequence (DNA): TGTGCCAGCAGCCCTGGCGGGAGTTTTTACGAGCAGTACTTC. Protein sequence: CASSPGGSFYEQYF.

This clonotype is a singleton in its sample. This chain links TRBV20-1 with TRBJ2-5; D possibly corresponds to TRBD2 (6 bases). The J call may not be correct, given that the DNA end is closer to TRBJ2-1. The CDR3 contains 15 residues. The germline V gene encodes CDR1 DFQATT and CDR2 SNEGSKA (reference sequence). This CDR3 reads CSVPPASGVINEQFF. DNA for the CDR3: TGCAGTGTTCCGCCCGCTTCGGGGGTGATCAATGAGCAGTTCTTC.

This clonotype was found many times. CDR3 in DNA: TGCGCCAGCAGCTTGGATGGAAACACCATATATTTT. Translating gives CASSLDGNTIYF. The V call is TRBV5-1, the J call TRBJ1-3; D unresolved. Trimming took off 0 bases at V and 3 bases at J, with 1 base between the two ends. CDR3 size: 12 residues. Germline V gene lookup returns CDR1 SGHRS and CDR2 YFSETQ.

This chain connects TRBV28 to TRBJ2-1, with D unresolved. CDR1 is MDHEN and CDR2 is SYDVKM in the germline V gene. The CDR3 consists of 14 residues. Trimming removed 8 bases from V and 4 bases from J, with 15 bases in between. CDR3 sequence (DNA): TGTGCCAGCGGGCTGGGCGCGAAGTACAATGAGCAGTTCTTC. Translating it yields CASGLGAKYNEQFF. The complete variable domain, with remaining parts taken from reference TRBV28 and TRBJ2-1, reads DVKVTQSSRYLVKRTGEKVFLECVQDMDHENMFWYRQDPGLGLRLIYFSYDVKMKEKGDIPEGYSVSREKKERFSLILESASTNQTSMYLCASGLGAKYNEQFFGPGTRLTVL.

V is TRBV29-1 and J is TRBJ1-1; D not resolved. V gave up 1 base and J gave up 0 bases, with 6 bases separating them. The CDR3 is 13 amino acids. Per the germline V gene, CDR1 is SQVTM and CDR2 is ANQGSEA. CDR3 sequence (DNA): TGCAGCGTTGAAGCAGTTATGAACACTGAAGCTTTCTTT. Amino acids: CSVEAVMNTEAFF.

This clonotype was observed at least ten times. The chain links TRBV28 to TRBJ2-5, with 10 nucleotides matching TRBD1. CDR1 MDHEN and CDR2 SYDVKM come from the germline V gene. The V gene end was trimmed by 8 bases and the J gene end by 5 bases; junction bases not matched to a gene: 8. This CDR3 region has 14 residues. CDR3 coding DNA: TGTGCCAGCGCGGACAGGGGGTTAGTGGAGACCCAGTACTTC. Translation gives CASADRGLVETQYF.

The chain is built from TRBV7-9 and TRBJ2-5; D perhaps matches TRBD2 (6 bases). The V end was cut by 1 base, the J end by 5 bases, with 17 bases between. The CDR3 covers 16 residues. Per the germline V gene, CDR1 is SEHNR and CDR2 is FQNEAQ (reference sequence). The CDR3 reads CASSLGLAIFGETQYF. CDR3 DNA sequence: TGTGCCAGCAGCTTAGGGCTAGCGATATTTGGTGAGACCCAGTACTTC.

This clonotype was picked up a small number of times. The rearrangement joins TRBV15 to TRBJ1-1; the D gene is possibly TRBD1 (5 bases). V was cut by 8 bases and J by 0 bases, with 10 bases left in between. The CDR3 has 13 residues. CDR1 and CDR2 from the germline V gene are LNHNV and YYDKDF (reference sequence). DNA for the CDR3: TGTGCCACCGAGAGGGGAATGAACACTGAAGCTTTCTTT. Residues: CATERGMNTEAFF.

This clonotype was observed a single time. This chain connects TRBV20-1 to TRBJ1-4, with D possibly TRBD1 on 5 matching bases. The CDR3 has 13 residues. Germline V lookup: CDR1 DFQATT, CDR2 SNEGSKA (reference sequence). V lost 3 bases and J lost 11, with 16 bases in between. The CDR3 nucleotides are TGCAGTGCTAGTCCTCCCGGAGGGGACAAACTGTTTTTT. Its translation: CSASPPGGDKLFF.

The chain has TRBV3-1 and TRBJ2-3, with 9 positions matching TRBD2. This CDR3 comprises 15 residues. The germline V gene has CDR1 LGHDT and CDR2 YNNKEL (reference sequence). Germline trimming cut 4 bases from V and 1 base from J; bases unmatched to any gene: 3. Written as DNA, the CDR3 is TGTGCCAGCAGCCCCTCTAGCGGGGGCACAGATACGCAGTATTTT. It yields the protein CASSPSSGGTDTQYF.

This chain joins TRBV29-1 and TRBJ2-5; 7 nucleotides align to TRBD2. The J call may be wrong; the DNA end is better matched by TRBJ2-7. CDR3 length: 15 amino acids. Germline CDR1 is SQVTM and CDR2 is ANQGSEA. The CDR3 reads CSARIGRETSYEQYF. The DNA for the CDR3 is TGCAGCGCCCGAATAGGGAGGGAGACGTCCTACGAGCAGTACTTC.

A few counts support this clonotype. V and J are TRBV12-3 or TRBV12-4 and TRBJ2-2, with TRBD2 as a possible D gene (6 bases). The length of the CDR3 is 15 residues. The V and J ends lost 3 bases and 7 bases respectively, with 15 bases between them. Written as DNA, the CDR3 is TGTGCCAGCAGTTTTCTTCTTCAGGGAGGCGGGGAGCTGTTTTTT. This sequence encodes CASSFLLQGGGELFF.

This sequence joins TRBV10-3 and TRBJ2-1, with a possible D match to TRBD1 (5 bases). Trimming took off 0 bases at V and 8 bases at J, with 11 bases between the two ends. Germline V gene data show CDR1 as ENHRY and CDR2 as SYGVKD. The CDR3 sequence is 14 residues long. The chain's CDR3 is CAISESRGRDEQFF. CDR3 bases: TGTGCCATCAGTGAGTCAAGGGGTCGGGATGAGCAGTTCTTC.

In this sample, this clonotype turned up a few times. V is TRBV29-1 and J is TRBJ2-1; 9 nucleotides match TRBD1. The ends lost 6 bases at V and 10 bases at J; junction bases unmatched: 10. The CDR3 is 13 amino acids. Germline values: CDR1 SQVTM, CDR2 ANQGSEA. The chain's CDR3 is CSVGTGKFDEQFF. The CDR3 nucleotides read TGCAGCGTAGGGACAGGGAAGTTTGACGAGCAGTTCTTC.

V is TRBV11-2 and J is TRBJ2-1, with a weak D call TRBD2 (7 bases). V was pared by 5 bases and J by 8 bases, with 16 bases between. Germline V gene lookup returns CDR1 SGHAT and CDR2 FQNNGV. CDR3 length: 14 residues. CDR3 loop: CASSRGTKRDEQFF. The CDR3 nucleotides are TGTGCCAGCAGCAGGGGGACTAAGCGCGATGAGCAGTTCTTC.

This clonotype was counted only a few times. The V gene is TRBV29-1, the J gene TRBJ2-7; a weak D match, TRBD1 (6 bases). Between the trimmed V and J ends, which lost 5 bases and 6 bases, there was a span of 14 bases. The CDR3 runs to 12 residues. Germline V gives CDR1 SQVTM, CDR2 ANQGSEA. The CDR3, as DNA: TGCAGCGTTCTAACAGGGAAAGGCGAGCAGTACTTC. The encoded protein is CSVLTGKGEQYF.

The chain couples TRBV29-1 to TRBJ2-5; possible D gene TRBD2, 6 bases. Trimming stripped 7 bases from V and 4 bases from J, with 13 bases between. The CDR3 runs to 12 residues. Germline CDR1 reads SQVTM; CDR2 reads ANQGSEA. CDR3 region: CSATLGGETQYF. DNA for the CDR3: TGCAGCGCGACACTCGGGGGAGAGACCCAGTACTTC.

Only a few counts were recorded for this clonotype. The rearrangement joins TRBV2 to TRBJ1-1; TRBD1 might be the D (5 bases). Germline values: CDR1 SNHLY, CDR2 FYNNEI. This CDR3 region has 14 residues. V gave up 10 bases and J gave up 0 bases, with 15 bases separating them. The CDR3 reads CATFGGVVNTEAFF. The CDR3 coding sequence is TGTGCCACCTTCGGAGGGGTAGTGAACACTGAAGCTTTCTTT.

V and J are TRBV7-2 and TRBJ2-5; 8 bases line up with TRBD1. The CDR3 contains 13 residues. With V trimmed by 6 bases and J by 4 bases, 4 bases remained unmatched. CDR1 is SGHTA, CDR2 FQGNSA, per germline. The DNA of the CDR3 is TGTGCCAGCAGATCCCAGGGGGCAGAGACCCAGTACTTC. This translates into CASRSQGAETQYF. The full variable domain, in which reference TRBV7-2 and TRBJ2-5 provide the parts outside the CDR3, is GAGVSQSPSNKVTEKGKDVELRCDPISGHTALYWYRQSLGQGLEFLIYFQGNSAPDKSGLPSDRFSAERTGGSVSTLTIQRTQQEDSAVYLCASRSQGAETQYFGPGTRLLVL.

The chain joins TRBV7-9 to TRBJ2-1; perhaps TRBD2 as D (5 bases). The CDR3 length is 14 residues. The V end was cut by 4 bases, the J end by 2 bases, with 9 bases between. Germline CDR1 is SEHNR and CDR2 is FQNEAQ (reference sequence). CDR3 sequence (DNA): TGTGCCAGCAGCTCCCGGGAAGCCTACAATGAGCAGTTCTTC. Translated, it gives CASSSREAYNEQFF. Variable domain in full (rest from reference TRBV7-9 and TRBJ2-1): DTGVSQNPRHKITKRGQNVTFRCDPISEHNRLYWYRQTLGQGPEFLTYFQNEAQLEKSRLLSDRFSAERPKGSFSTLEIQRTEQGDSAMYLCASSSREAYNEQFFGPGTRLTVL.

This clonotype appeared a few times. V is TRBV7-8 and J is TRBJ1-4; no clear D. The V and J ends lost 5 bases and 0 bases respectively, with 22 bases between them. This CDR3 is 19 amino acids long. CDR1 is SGHVS and CDR2 is FQNEAQ in the germline V gene. Here the CDR3 reads CASSHSTRSSKATNEKLFF. Written as DNA, the CDR3 is TGTGCCAGCAGCCACTCCACGCGTTCCAGTAAAGCAACTAATGAAAAACTGTTTTTT.

The rearrangement joins TRBV6-1 to TRBJ2-5; D gene uncertain. CDR3 size: 13 residues. Between the trimmed V and J ends, which lost 7 bases and 1 base, there was a span of 10 bases. CDR1 is MNHNS, CDR2 SASEGT, per germline. CDR3 DNA: TGTGCCAGCAAAGACTCCTTCCAAGAGACCCAGTACTTC. Residues: CASKDSFQETQYF.

This clonotype was detected only a few times. V is TRBV7-9 and J is TRBJ1-1; TRBD1 agrees at 8 bases. Germline trimming cut 1 base from V and 1 base from J; bases unmatched to any gene: 11. CDR3 size: 18 residues. The V gene's germline CDR1 is SEHNR and CDR2 FQNEAQ (reference sequence). The CDR3 reads CASSLGPGWTGKNTEAFF. The CDR3 DNA is TGTGCCAGCAGCTTAGGCCCGGGTTGGACAGGGAAGAACACTGAAGCTTTCTTT.

This clonotype was observed a handful of times. The rearrangement links TRBV5-1 to TRBJ2-2, with unresolved D. This CDR3 contains 14 residues. The ends were cut back, 2 bases at V and 4 bases at J, with 9 bases in the middle. CDR1 and CDR2 (germline): SGHRS, YFSETQ. CDR3 bases: TGCGCCAGCAGCTTTCGAGACACCACCGGGGAGCTGTTTTTT. The encoded protein is CASSFRDTTGELFF.

In its sample, this clonotype was seen a few times. The genes are TRBV7-9 and TRBJ1-4; TRBD1 matches 7 bases. This CDR3 has 18 amino acids. V was clipped by 2 bases and J by 5 bases; unmatched bases: 14. Germline V gene data show CDR1 as SEHNR and CDR2 as FQNEAQ (reference sequence). The CDR3 DNA is TGTGCCAGCAGCTTATCCACCCGGGACAGCTCCACGAATGAAAAACTGTTTTTT. Its translation is CASSLSTRDSSTNEKLFF.